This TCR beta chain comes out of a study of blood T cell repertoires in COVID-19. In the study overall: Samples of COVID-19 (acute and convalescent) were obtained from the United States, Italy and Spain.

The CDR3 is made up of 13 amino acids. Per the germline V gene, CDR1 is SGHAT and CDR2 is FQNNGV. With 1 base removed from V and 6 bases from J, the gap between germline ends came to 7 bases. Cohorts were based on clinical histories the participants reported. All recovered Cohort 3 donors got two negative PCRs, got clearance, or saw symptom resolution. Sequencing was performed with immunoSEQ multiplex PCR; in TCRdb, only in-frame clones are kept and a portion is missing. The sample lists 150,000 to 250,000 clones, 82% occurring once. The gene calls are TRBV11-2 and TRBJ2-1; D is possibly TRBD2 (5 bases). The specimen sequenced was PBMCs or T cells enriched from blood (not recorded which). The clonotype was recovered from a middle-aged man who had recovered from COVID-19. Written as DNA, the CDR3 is TGTGCCAGCAGCTTAGTTCGGGGCAATGAGCAGTTCTTC. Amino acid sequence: CASSLVRGNEQFF.